What follows is one T cell receptor (beta chain) and its context. The authors built TCR beta libraries using iRepertoire HTBI primers and Arm-PCR of CDR3 regions. Each CDR3 protein gets one entry after TCRdb re-called the multiplex PCR reads with MiXCR. The sample contains 420,000 or so distinct CDR3 sequences, 16% of which appear only once. The data derive from a study of regulatory T cells in long-lasting Graves disease. Time point here: newly diagnosed GD, antithyroid drugs for less than 3 months. Extracted RNA from PBMCs served as the source of the TCR library. These same records also appear under a second study, on T cells in Graves' hyperthyroidism and ophthalmopathy.

This sequence originates from a woman aged 18 to 35 with Graves disease. The sequencing here drew on peripheral blood mononuclear cells (PBMCs), taken at new diagnosis, from a patient treated with antithyroid drugs.

For the CDR3, the DNA is TGTGCCAGCAGCCTTGGACAGGGGGGGAGCAATGAGCAGTTCTTC. Its protein product is CASSLGQGGSNEQFF. This rearrangement joins TRBV9 to TRBJ2-1, with 10 bases aligning to TRBD1. With 4 bases clipped from V and 6 bases from J, the junction kept 7 bases outside the gene matches. Germline V lookup: CDR1 SGDLS, CDR2 YYNGEE. The CDR3 runs 15 residues.